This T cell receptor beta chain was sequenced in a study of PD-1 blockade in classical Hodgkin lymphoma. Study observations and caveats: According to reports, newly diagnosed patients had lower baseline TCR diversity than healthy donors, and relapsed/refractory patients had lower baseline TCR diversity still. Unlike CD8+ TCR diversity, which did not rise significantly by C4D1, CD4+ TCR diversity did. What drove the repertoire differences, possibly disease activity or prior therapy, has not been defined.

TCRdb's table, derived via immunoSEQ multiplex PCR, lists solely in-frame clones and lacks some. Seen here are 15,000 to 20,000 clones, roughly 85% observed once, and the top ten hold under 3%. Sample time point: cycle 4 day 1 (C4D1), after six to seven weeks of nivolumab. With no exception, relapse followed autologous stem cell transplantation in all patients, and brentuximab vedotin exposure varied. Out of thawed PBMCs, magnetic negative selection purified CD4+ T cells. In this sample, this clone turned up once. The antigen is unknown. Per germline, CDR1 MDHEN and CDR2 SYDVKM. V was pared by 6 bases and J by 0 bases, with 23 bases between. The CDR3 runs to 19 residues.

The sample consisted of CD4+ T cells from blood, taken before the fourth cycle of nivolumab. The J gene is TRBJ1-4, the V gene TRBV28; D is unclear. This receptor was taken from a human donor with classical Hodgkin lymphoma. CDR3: CASRPHGSVLISTNEKLFF. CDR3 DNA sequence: TGTGCCAGCAGACCCCACGGCAGCGTCCTGATTTCAACTAATGAAAAACTGTTTTTT.